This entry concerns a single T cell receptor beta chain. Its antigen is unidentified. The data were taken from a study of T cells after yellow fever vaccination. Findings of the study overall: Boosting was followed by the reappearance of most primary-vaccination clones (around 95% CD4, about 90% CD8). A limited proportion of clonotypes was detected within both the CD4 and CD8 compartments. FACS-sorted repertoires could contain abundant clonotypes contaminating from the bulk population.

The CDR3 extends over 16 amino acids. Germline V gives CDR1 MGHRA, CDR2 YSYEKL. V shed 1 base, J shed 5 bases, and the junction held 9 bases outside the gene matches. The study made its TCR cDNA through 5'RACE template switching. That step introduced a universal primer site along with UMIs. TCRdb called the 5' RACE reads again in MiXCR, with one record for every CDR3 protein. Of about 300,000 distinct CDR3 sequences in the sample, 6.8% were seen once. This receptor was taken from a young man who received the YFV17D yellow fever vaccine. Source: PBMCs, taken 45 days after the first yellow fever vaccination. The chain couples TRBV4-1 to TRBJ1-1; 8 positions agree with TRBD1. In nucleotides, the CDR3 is TGCGCCAGCAGCCAAGCCGCAACAGGGGGGCGTACTGAAGCTTTCTTT. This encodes CASSQAATGGRTEAFF.